This T cell receptor (beta chain) was recorded in a study of blood T cell repertoires in COVID-19. Study details: T cells, B-cell-depleted T cells, or PBMCs supplied cDNA or gDNA.

The CDR3 sequence is 15 residues long. The germline gives CDR1 MNHNY, CDR2 SVGAGI (reference sequence). Trimming took 2 bases from V and 0 from J, leaving 5 bases between them. Source study methods: Nucleated cell number was recorded as an estimate derived from reference gene primer amplification. Only in-frame clones appear in the TCRdb table, and some are missing; sequencing was by immunoSEQ multiplex PCR. V and J calls and clone size follow that table, whereas D and trimming were derived from the DNA. This sample has fewer than 250,000 clones; about 89% occur once, and the top ten carry 4% to 5.5%.

V usage is TRBV6-6 and J usage is TRBJ2-6; D is unresolved. This receptor was identified in a woman aged 40 to 50 with acute or convalescent COVID-19. The sequencing sample was made of peripheral blood. CDR3 sequence (DNA): TGTGCCAGCAGTTACGTGGCCTCTGGGGCCAACGTCCTGACTTTC. It encodes CASSYVASGANVLTF.